The subject of this entry is one T cell receptor beta chain. Its antigen is as yet unknown. Chemo-refractory metastatic non-small-cell lung cancer patients underwent focal radiation alongside CTLA-4 blockade with ipilimumab. The data derive from a study of radiotherapy plus CTLA-4 blockade in lung cancer. General study findings and limits: Radiotherapy plus ipilimumab was followed by expansion in blood of tumor-derived TCR clones. Reportedly, early blood T cell clone dynamics best predicted response, with interferon-beta.

Germline CDR1 and CDR2: SGHRS and YFSETQ. V was pared by 0 bases and J by 5 bases, with 3 bases of the junction left unmatched. This CDR3 has 15 amino acids. TCRdb's table, derived via immunoSEQ multiplex PCR, lists solely in-frame clones and lacks some. The sample includes about 64,000 clones, around 68% seen only once; the top ten take around 8.3%. This chain uses TRBV5-1 with TRBJ2-3, with 10 bases that match TRBD2. The TCR sequence derives from a human donor with non-small cell lung cancer whose response to radiotherapy plus ipilimumab could not be evaluated. Sequenced here: peripheral blood, sampled from a patient treated with radiotherapy plus ipilimumab. The DNA for the CDR3 is TGCGCCAGCAGCTTGGTACTAGCGGGAAGAGATACGCAGTATTTT. It translates to CASSLVLAGRDTQYF.